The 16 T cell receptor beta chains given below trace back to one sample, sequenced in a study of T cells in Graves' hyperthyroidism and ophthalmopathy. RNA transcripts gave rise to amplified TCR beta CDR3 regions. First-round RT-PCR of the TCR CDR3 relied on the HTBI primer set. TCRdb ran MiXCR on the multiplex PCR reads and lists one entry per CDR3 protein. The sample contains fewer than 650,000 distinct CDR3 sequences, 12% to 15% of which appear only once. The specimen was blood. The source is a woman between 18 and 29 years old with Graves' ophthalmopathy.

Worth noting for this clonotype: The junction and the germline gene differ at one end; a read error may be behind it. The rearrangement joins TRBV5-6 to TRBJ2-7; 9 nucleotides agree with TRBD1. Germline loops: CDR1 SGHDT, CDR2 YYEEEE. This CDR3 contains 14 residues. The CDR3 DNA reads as TGTGCCAGCAGTTCCGGGACAGGGTTCTACGAGCGGTACTTC. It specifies CASSSGTGFYERYF.

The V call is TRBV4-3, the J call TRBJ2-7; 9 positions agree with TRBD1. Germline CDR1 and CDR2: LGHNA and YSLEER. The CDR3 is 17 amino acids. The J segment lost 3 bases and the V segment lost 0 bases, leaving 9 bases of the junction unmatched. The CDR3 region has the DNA TGCGCCAGCAGCCAAGATCGTTCAGGGACAGGGAGCTACGAGCAGTACTTC. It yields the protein CASSQDRSGTGSYEQYF.

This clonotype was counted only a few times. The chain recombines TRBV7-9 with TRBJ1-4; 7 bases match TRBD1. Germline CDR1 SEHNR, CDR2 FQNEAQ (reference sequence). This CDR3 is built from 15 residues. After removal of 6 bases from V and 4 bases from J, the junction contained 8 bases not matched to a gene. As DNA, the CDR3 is TGTGCCAGCAGTCCAACGCAGGGGGGTAATGAAAAACTGTTTTTT. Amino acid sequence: CASSPTQGGNEKLFF.

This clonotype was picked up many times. This chain's CDR3 is CASSLQGANQPQHF. The DNA of the CDR3 is TGTGCCAGCAGCTTACAGGGGGCGAATCAGCCCCAGCATTTT. The chain couples TRBV7-9 to TRBJ1-5; 8 nucleotides agree with TRBD1. J was trimmed by 4 bases and V by 2 bases; bases with no gene match: 1. The CDR3 is 14 amino acids. Germline V gene data show CDR1 as SEHNR and CDR2 as FQNEAQ (reference sequence).

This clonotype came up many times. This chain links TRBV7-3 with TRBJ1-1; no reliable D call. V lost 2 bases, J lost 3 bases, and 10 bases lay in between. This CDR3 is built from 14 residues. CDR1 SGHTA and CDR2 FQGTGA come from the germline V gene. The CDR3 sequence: CASSLYGEDTEAFF. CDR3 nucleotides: TGTGCCAGCAGCTTATACGGGGAAGACACTGAAGCTTTCTTT.

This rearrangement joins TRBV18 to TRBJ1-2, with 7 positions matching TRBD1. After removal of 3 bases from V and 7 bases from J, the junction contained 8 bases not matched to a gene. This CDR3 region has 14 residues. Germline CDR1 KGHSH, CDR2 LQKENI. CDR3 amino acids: CASSPEQGRSGYTF. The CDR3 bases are TGTGCCAGCTCACCTGAACAGGGGAGATCTGGCTACACCTTC.

This CDR3 reads CASSPGQGAVDTQYF. DNA of the CDR3: TGTGCCAGCAGCCCTGGACAGGGGGCTGTAGATACGCAGTATTTT. The chain joins TRBV7-9 to TRBJ2-3; 11 bases are shared with TRBD1. CDR1 is SEHNR, CDR2 FQNEAQ, per germline (reference sequence). Unmatched junction bases numbered 6, after V lost 5 bases and J lost 5 bases. The length of the CDR3 is 15 residues.

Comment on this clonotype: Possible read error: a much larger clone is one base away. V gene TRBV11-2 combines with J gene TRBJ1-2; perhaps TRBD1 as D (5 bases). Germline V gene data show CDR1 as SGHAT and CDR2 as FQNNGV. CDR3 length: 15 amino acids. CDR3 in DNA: TGTACCAGCAGCTTAGACGGGGCCTTGGCCTATGGCTACACCTTC. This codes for CTSSLDGALAYGYTF.

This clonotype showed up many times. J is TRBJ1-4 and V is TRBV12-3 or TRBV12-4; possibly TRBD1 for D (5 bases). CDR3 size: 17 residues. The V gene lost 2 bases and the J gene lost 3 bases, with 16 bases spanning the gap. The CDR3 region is CASSLRSLGGANEKLFF. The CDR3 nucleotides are TGTGCCAGCAGTTTAAGGTCTCTGGGGGGTGCTAATGAAAAACTGTTTTTT.

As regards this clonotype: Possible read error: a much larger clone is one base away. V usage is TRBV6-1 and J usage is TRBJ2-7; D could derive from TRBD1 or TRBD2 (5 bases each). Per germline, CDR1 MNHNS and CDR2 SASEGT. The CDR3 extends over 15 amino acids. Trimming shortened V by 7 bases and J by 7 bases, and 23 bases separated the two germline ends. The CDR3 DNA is TGTGCCAGCACCAAAAGGGGACCTATACACGCGGAGCAGTACTTC. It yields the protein CASTKRGPIHAEQYF.

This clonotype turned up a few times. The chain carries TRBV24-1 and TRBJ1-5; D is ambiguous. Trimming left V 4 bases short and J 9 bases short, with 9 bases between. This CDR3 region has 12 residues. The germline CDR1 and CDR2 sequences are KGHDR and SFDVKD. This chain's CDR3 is CATSEGGWPQHF. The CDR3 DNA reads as TGTGCCACCAGTGAAGGAGGATGGCCCCAGCATTTT.

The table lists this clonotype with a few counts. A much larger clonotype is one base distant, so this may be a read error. The CDR3: CASSLPDRAGELVF. The CDR3 DNA reads as TGTGCCAGCAGTTTACCGGACAGGGCCGGGGAGCTGGTTTTT. The chain uses TRBV28 and TRBJ2-2; 8 bases map to TRBD1. CDR1 and CDR2 from the germline V gene are MDHEN and SYDVKM. The CDR3 runs to 14 residues.

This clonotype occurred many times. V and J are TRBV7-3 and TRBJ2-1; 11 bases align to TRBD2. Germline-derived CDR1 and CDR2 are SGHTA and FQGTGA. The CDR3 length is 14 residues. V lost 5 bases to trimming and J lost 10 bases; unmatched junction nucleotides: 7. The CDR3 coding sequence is TGTGCCAGCAGCATTAGCGGGAGGGCCCAGGAGCAGTTCTTC. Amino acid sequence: CASSISGRAQEQFF.

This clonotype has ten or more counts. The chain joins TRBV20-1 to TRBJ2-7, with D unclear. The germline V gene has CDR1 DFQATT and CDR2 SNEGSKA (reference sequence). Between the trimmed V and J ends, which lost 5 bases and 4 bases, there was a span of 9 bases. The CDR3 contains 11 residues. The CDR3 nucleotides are TGCAGTGCTTACACCGATTACGAGCAGTACTTC. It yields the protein CSAYTDYEQYF.

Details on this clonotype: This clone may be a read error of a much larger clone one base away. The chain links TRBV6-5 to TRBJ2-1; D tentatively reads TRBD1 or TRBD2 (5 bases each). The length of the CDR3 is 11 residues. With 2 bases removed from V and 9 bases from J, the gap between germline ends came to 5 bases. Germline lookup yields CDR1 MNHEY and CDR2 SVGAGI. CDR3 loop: CASSYGGEQFF. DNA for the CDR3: TGTGCCAGCAGTTACGGGGGTGAGCAGTTCTTC.

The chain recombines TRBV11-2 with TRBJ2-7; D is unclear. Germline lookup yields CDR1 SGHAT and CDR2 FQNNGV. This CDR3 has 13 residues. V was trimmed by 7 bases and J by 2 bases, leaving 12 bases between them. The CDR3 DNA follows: TGTGCCAGCACTTTAAGGCCGGCCTACGAGCAGTACTTC. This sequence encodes CASTLRPAYEQYF.